One and the same sample provided the 20 T cell receptor beta chains below, sequenced in a study of cytomegalovirus exposure and HLA in healthy donors (dated by TCRdb to 2017 to 2019). The library was generated by the immunoSEQ multiplex PCR assay. For the multiplex PCR, a mixture combining 60 forward primers for TCR Vbeta segments and 13 reverse primers for TCR Jbeta segments was used. TCRdb took this table from immuneACCESS and kept in-frame rearrangements with V and J called. Such tables lack part of the clones; where checked against another copy, unresolved V genes explain under half of the gap, and the rest is unexplained. This sample comprises under 150,000 clones, over 75% of them detected only once. The ten largest clonotypes hold around 2.6% of the sample. Material for sequencing was PBMCs. These receptors were collected from a male donor in good health and CMV-seronegative.

The chain employs TRBV10-2 and TRBJ2-2; 14 bases agree with TRBD2. CDR3 size: 19 residues. V shed 6 bases and J 2 bases; nucleotides not matched to a gene: 11. Germline V gene lookup returns CDR1 WSHSY and CDR2 SAAADI. The CDR3 coding sequence is TGCGCCAGCAGGGGACCCGGGACTAGCGGGAGTGGTAACACCGGGGAGCTGTTTTTT. This sequence encodes CASRGPGTSGSGNTGELFF.

This chain joins TRBV5-4 and TRBJ1-2, with TRBD1 as a possible D gene (5 bases). The V end was cut by 0 bases, the J end by 4 bases, with 13 bases between. Germline assignment: CDR1 SGHNT and CDR2 YYREEE (reference sequence). This CDR3 is built from 15 residues. The CDR3 nucleotides are TGTGCCAGCAGCTTGGAGGCAGGGATAAGCTATGGCTACACCTTC. Its translation is CASSLEAGISYGYTF.

On this clone itself: At one boundary the junction diverges from the germline segment, which might be a read error. This chain uses TRBV9 with TRBJ1-2; maybe TRBD1 (6 bases). The CDR3 contains 15 residues. Germline V gene sequence: CDR1 SGDLS, CDR2 YYNGEE. In DNA, the CDR3 is TGTGCCAGCACCGTATCGACAGGTCCTAACTATGGCTACCCCTTC. Encoded protein: CASTVSTGPNYGYPF.

The chain links TRBV13 to TRBJ2-3; 9 bases are shared with TRBD1. With V trimmed by 3 bases and J by 3 bases, 4 bases remained unmatched. Germline values: CDR1 PRHDT, CDR2 FYEKMQ (reference sequence). The CDR3 contains 15 residues. The CDR3 region has the DNA TGTGCCAGCAGCTTCCCGGGACAGGGAACAGATACGCAGTATTTT. Translating gives CASSFPGQGTDTQYF. The entire variable domain, with the rest obtained from reference TRBV13 and TRBJ2-3, is as follows: AAGVIQSPRHLIKEKRETATLKCYPIPRHDTVYWYQQGPGQDPQFLISFYEKMQSDKGSIPDRFSAQQFSDYHSELNMSSLELGDSALYFCASSFPGQGTDTQYFGPGTRLTVL.

Only one count was recorded for this clone. The chain has TRBV9 and TRBJ2-1; 10 nucleotides agree with TRBD2. The length of the CDR3 is 16 residues. Trimming removed 0 bases from V and 3 bases from J; junction bases left unmatched: 3. The germline CDR1 and CDR2 sequences are SGDLS and YYNGEE. As DNA, the CDR3 is TGTGCCAGCAGCGTAGGCCCTAGCGGGGGCTACAATGAGCAGTTCTTC. Translating it yields CASSVGPSGGYNEQFF.

This sequence joins TRBV12-2 and TRBJ1-5. TRBV12-2 is marked as a pseudogene. CDR3 length: 17 amino acids. The DNA of the CDR3 is TGTGCAAGTCGCTTAATCCCGGGGAAAGGAAGCAATCAGCCCCAGCATTTT. This codes for CASRLIPGKGSNQPQHF.

V is TRBV5-1 and J is TRBJ2-7; D not certain. V lost 4 bases to trimming and J lost 3 bases, with 26 bases between them. The germline gives CDR1 SGHRS, CDR2 YFSETQ. This CDR3 is built from 18 residues. The CDR3 bases are TGCGCCAGCAGCCGCAATGTAGCAGACGCCTCTCGTATCTACGAGCAGTACTTC. This encodes CASSRNVADASRIYEQYF. The complete variable domain, with remaining parts taken from reference TRBV5-1 and TRBJ2-7, reads KAGVTQTPRYLIKTRGQQVTLSCSPISGHRSVSWYQQTPGQGLQFLFEYFSETQRNKGNFPGRFSGRQFSNSRSEMNVSTLELGDSALYLCASSRNVADASRIYEQYFGPGTRLTVT.

This clone has a handful of counts. This chain connects TRBV4-3 to TRBJ1-2, with D perhaps TRBD1 (6 bases). Trimming shortened V by 0 bases and J by 4 bases, and 12 bases separated the two germline ends. The CDR3 consists of 15 residues. Germline V lookup: CDR1 LGHNA, CDR2 YSLEER. Here the CDR3 reads CASSQDNDRIYGYTF. The CDR3 bases are TGCGCCAGCAGCCAAGATAACGACAGGATCTATGGCTACACCTTC.

The rearrangement links TRBV30 to TRBJ2-7; TRBD2 matches 8 bases. The CDR3 is 11 residues long. V lost 7 bases to trimming and J lost 4 bases; unmatched junction nucleotides: 3. Germline V CDR1 and CDR2: GTSNPN, SVGIG (reference sequence). CDR3: CASGGGYEQYF. The CDR3 nucleotides are TGTGCCTCCGGGGGGGGTTACGAGCAGTACTTC.

CDR3: CASSAALWGTRFEAFF. The CDR3 nucleotides are TGTGCCAGCAGTGCCGCACTTTGGGGGACTCGATTTGAAGCTTTCTTT. The rearrangement joins TRBV28 to TRBJ1-1; D perhaps matches TRBD1 (5 bases). The length of the CDR3 is 16 residues. Germline V CDR1 and CDR2: MDHEN, SYDVKM. Trimming pared 5 bases from V and 7 bases from J, leaving 23 bases between.

The chain employs TRBV2 and TRBJ2-2; TRBD2 is a possible D gene (5 bases). V dropped 1 base and J dropped 6 bases, with 12 bases sitting between them. The CDR3 has 15 amino acids. Per germline, CDR1 SNHLY and CDR2 FYNNEI. This chain's CDR3 is CASSEVGSDAGELFF. The DNA for the CDR3 is TGTGCCAGCAGTGAAGTTGGTAGCGATGCCGGGGAGCTGTTTTTT.

CDR3 region: CAWLLGGRRADTQYF. In nucleotides, the CDR3 is TGTGCCTGGCTTCTCGGCGGGAGAAGAGCAGATACGCAGTATTTT. This chain connects TRBV30 to TRBJ2-3, with 7 bases fitting TRBD2. The CDR3 totals 15 residues. V lost 5 bases, J lost 4 bases, and 12 bases stayed unmatched. From germline, CDR1 is GTSNPN and CDR2 SVGIG (reference sequence).

The chain is built from TRBV5-4 and TRBJ2-7, with a possible D match to TRBD2 (5 bases). V was pared by 4 bases and J by 5 bases, with 10 bases between. CDR1 SGHNT and CDR2 YYREEE come from the germline V gene (reference sequence). CDR3 length: 12 residues. The chain's CDR3 is CASSRTQDEQYF. CDR3 nucleotide sequence: TGTGCCAGCAGCAGGACTCAGGACGAGCAGTACTTC.

The genes are TRBV21-1 and TRBJ1-1. TRBV21-1 is described as a pseudogene. The CDR3 extends over 15 amino acids. The CDR3 here is CASSKERGMNTEAFF. In DNA form, the CDR3 reads TGTGCCAGCAGCAAAGAACGGGGGATGAACACTGAAGCTTTCTTT.

The CDR3 DNA reads TGTGCCAGCAGCGTCGGTGGACTAGCGGGAGGCGCAGATACGCAGTATTTT. Amino acids: CASSVGGLAGGADTQYF. The chain uses TRBV9 and TRBJ2-3, with 14 bases identical to TRBD2. The CDR3 loop spans 17 amino acids. Germline CDR1 SGDLS, CDR2 YYNGEE. The trim removed 2 bases at V and 4 bases at J, leaving 6 bases unmatched.

J is TRBJ2-5 and V is TRBV28; TRBD2 matches at 9 bases. From germline, CDR1 is MDHEN and CDR2 SYDVKM. The length of the CDR3 is 16 residues. V lost 7 bases and J lost 6; bases outside the gene matches: 15. The CDR3 is CASTPSGDGSEKTQYF. CDR3 in DNA: TGTGCCAGCACTCCTAGCGGGGACGGATCTGAGAAGACCCAGTACTTC.

This clone was observed once. The chain links TRBV6-5 to TRBJ1-2; perhaps TRBD1 as D (6 bases). Per germline, CDR1 MNHEY and CDR2 SVGAGI. The CDR3 spans 14 residues. The V end lost 7 bases, the J end lost 3 bases, and 15 bases lay between the germline ends. The CDR3 sequence: CASTQGTEDYGYTF. CDR3 bases: TGTGCCAGCACCCAGGGGACGGAGGACTATGGCTACACCTTC.

In this sample, this clone turned up a few times. V and J are TRBV19 and TRBJ1-1, with D tentatively TRBD1 (5 bases). The CDR3 has 14 amino acids. V was pared by 7 bases and J by 0 bases, with 12 bases between. Germline assignment: CDR1 LNHDA and CDR2 SQIVND (reference sequence). The CDR3 loop is CASTTEPMNTEAFF. CDR3 DNA sequence: TGTGCCAGTACGACAGAGCCCATGAACACTGAAGCTTTCTTT.

This rearrangement joins TRBV4-3 to TRBJ2-3, with 11 bases lining up with TRBD2. The CDR3 runs to 18 residues. CDR1 and CDR2 (germline): LGHNA, YSLEER. The junction had 6 bases not matched to a gene; V was cut back by 1 base and J by 0 bases. The CDR3 loop is CASSQVAGGLPSTDTQYF. The CDR3 DNA reads as TGCGCCAGCAGCCAAGTAGCGGGAGGGCTCCCAAGCACAGATACGCAGTATTTT.

This sequence joins TRBV4-1 and TRBJ2-1; perhaps TRBD1 as D (5 bases). Germline loops: CDR1 MGHRA, CDR2 YSYEKL. Deletions cut 4 bases from V and 8 bases from J, with 24 bases between. This CDR3 contains 17 residues. Here the CDR3 reads CASSPHSAGKSSYEQFF. The CDR3 nucleotides read TGCGCCAGCAGCCCCCACTCCGCAGGGAAATCGTCTTATGAGCAGTTCTTC.